This T cell receptor (beta chain) derives from a study of CD8 T cells in ankylosing spondylitis. There are a few counts of this clonotype. As yet, its antigen is unknown. This CDR3 spans 16 amino acids. V lost 6 bases and J 0 bases, leaving 15 bases between the germline ends. Germline CDR1 and CDR2: MNHNS and SASEGT. Via MiXCR, TCRdb re-called the 5' RACE reads, giving one row per CDR3 protein. The sample lists some 840,000 distinct CDR3 sequences, 12% occurring once. Overall study findings and caveats: Among TCR beta sequences, a motif of roughly 8 highly homologous variants appeared characteristic of ankylosing spondylitis blood. The study looked at matched synovial fluid samples from ankylosing spondylitis patients. Disease-linked clones were reported to be significantly enriched there.

This rearrangement joins TRBV6-1 to TRBJ1-3; D not certain. What was sequenced was blood, either unsorted or a sorted T cell fraction (not recorded which). This TCR came from a male donor with ankylosing spondylitis. The CDR3 is CASSAWTPSSGNTIYF. In nucleotides, the CDR3 is TGTGCCAGCAGCGCTTGGACCCCGAGCTCTGGAAACACCATATATTTT.